The 3 T cell receptor beta chains given below trace back to one sample, sequenced in a study of blood T cell repertoires in COVID-19. The table came from immunoSEQ multiplex PCR; TCRdb's copy has only in-frame clones and leaves some out. The profile shows approximately 300,000 clones, 89% of them singletons. Sequenced: peripheral blood. The origin of the receptors is a man aged 18-30 years who had recovered from COVID-19.

The J gene is TRBJ1-6, the V gene TRBV7-9; a weak D match, TRBD1 (6 bases). CDR1 and CDR2 (germline): SEHNR, FQNEAQ (reference sequence). The CDR3 length is 14 residues. V dropped 5 bases and J dropped 10 bases, with 15 bases sitting between them. The CDR3 here is CASSPGQSNSPLHF. In nucleotides, the CDR3 is TGTGCCAGCAGCCCCGGACAGTCAAACTCACCCCTCCACTTT.

This chain links TRBV29-1 with TRBJ2-1, with D possibly TRBD2 on 6 matching bases. The CDR3 runs 14 residues. V lost 6 bases and J lost 9, with 21 bases in between. Looked up from germline, CDR1 is SQVTM and CDR2 is ANQGSEA. Here the CDR3 reads CSVRRDSVGGEQFF. CDR3 in DNA: TGCAGCGTACGACGGGACTCCGTTGGAGGTGAGCAGTTCTTC.

This chain uses TRBV6-6 with TRBJ1-1; D is uncertain. CDR1 and CDR2 (germline): MNHNY, SVGAGI (reference sequence). V shed 4 bases and J shed 1 base, with 7 bases lying between them. This CDR3 has 13 residues. The CDR3 sequence: CASSFPSNTEAFF. CDR3 DNA: TGTGCCAGCAGTTTTCCCTCGAACACTGAAGCTTTCTTT.